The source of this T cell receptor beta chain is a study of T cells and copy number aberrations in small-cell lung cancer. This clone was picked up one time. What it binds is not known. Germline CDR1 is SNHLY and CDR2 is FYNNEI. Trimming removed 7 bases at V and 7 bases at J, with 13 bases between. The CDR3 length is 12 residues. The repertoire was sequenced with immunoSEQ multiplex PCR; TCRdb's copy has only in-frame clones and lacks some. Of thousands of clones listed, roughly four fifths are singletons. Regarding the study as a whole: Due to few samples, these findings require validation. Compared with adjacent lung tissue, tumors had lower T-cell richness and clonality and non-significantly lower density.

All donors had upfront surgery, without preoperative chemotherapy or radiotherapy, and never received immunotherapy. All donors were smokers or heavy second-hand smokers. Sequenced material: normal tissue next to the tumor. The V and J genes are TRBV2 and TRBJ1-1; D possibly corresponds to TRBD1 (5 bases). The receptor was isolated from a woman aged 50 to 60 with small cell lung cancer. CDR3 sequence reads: CASTGAGFEAFF. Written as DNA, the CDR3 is TGTGCCAGCACCGGGGCGGGCTTTGAAGCTTTCTTT. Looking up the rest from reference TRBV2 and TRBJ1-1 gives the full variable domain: EPEVTQTPSHQVTQMGQEVILRCVPISNHLYFYWYRQILGQKVEFLVSFYNNEISEKSEIFDDQFSVERPDGSNFTLKIRSTKLEDSAMYFCASTGAGFEAFFGQGTRLTVV.